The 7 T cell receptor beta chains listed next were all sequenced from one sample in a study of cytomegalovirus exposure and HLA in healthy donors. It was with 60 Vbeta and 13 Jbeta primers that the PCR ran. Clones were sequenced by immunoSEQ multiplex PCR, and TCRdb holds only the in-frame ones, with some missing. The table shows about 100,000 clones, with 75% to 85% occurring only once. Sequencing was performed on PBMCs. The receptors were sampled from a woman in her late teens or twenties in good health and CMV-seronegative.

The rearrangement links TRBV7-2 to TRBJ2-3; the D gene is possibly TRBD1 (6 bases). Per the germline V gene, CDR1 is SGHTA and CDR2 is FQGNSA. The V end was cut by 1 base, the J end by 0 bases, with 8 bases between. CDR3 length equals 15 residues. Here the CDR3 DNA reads TGTGCCAGCAGCTTAGACAGGGAGAGCACAGATACGCAGTATTTT. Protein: CASSLDRESTDTQYF.

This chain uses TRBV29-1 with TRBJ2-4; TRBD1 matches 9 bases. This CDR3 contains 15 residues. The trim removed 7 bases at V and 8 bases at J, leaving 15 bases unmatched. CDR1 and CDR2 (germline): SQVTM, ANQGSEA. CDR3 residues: CSAQKPGTGRDIQYF. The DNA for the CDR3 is TGCAGCGCCCAAAAACCCGGGACAGGGAGGGACATTCAGTACTTC.

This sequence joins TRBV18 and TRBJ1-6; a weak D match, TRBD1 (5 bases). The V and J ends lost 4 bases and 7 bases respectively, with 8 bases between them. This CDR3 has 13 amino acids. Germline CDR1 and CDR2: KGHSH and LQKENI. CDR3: CASSRDSNSPLHF. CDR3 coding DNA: TGTGCCAGCTCACGTGACAGCAATTCACCCCTCCACTTT.

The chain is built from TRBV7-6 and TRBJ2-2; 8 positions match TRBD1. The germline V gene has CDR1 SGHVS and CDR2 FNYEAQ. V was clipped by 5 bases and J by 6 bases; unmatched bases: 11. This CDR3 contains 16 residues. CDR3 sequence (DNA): TGTGCCAGCAGCCTCAGACAGGGGTTAGGGGCCGGGGAGCTGTTTTTT. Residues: CASSLRQGLGAGELFF.

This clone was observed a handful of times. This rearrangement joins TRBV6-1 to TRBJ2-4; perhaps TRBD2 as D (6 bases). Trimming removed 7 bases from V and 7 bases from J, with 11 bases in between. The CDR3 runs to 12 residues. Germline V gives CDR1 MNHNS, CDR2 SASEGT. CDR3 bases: TGTGCCAGCAACGAAGGGAGGAACATTCAGTACTTC. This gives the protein CASNEGRNIQYF.

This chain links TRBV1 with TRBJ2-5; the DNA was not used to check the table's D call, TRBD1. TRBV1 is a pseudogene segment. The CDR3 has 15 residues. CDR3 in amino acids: CTSRPNRQGQETQYF. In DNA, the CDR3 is TGCACCAGCAGGCCGAACAGACAGGGCCAAGAGACCCAGTACTTC.

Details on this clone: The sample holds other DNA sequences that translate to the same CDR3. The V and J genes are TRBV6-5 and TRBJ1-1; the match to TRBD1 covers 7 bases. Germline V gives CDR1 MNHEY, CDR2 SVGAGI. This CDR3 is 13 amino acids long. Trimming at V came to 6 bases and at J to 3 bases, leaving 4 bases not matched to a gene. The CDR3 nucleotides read TGTGCCAGCAGCCCAGACAGGGACACTGAAGCTTTCTTT. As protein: CASSPDRDTEAFF.